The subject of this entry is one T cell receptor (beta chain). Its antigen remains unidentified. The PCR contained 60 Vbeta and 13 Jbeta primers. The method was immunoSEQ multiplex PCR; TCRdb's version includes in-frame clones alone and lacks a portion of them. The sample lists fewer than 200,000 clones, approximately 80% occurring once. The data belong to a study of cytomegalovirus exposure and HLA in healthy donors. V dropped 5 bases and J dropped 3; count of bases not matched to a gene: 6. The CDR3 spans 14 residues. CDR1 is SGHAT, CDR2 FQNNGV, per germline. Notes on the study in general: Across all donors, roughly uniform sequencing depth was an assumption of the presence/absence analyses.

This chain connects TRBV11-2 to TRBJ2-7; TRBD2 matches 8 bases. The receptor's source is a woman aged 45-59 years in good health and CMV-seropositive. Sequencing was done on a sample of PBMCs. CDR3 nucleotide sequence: TGTGCCAGCAGCCCTTCTCGGGGGGGCTACGAGCAGTACTTC. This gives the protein CASSPSRGGYEQYF.